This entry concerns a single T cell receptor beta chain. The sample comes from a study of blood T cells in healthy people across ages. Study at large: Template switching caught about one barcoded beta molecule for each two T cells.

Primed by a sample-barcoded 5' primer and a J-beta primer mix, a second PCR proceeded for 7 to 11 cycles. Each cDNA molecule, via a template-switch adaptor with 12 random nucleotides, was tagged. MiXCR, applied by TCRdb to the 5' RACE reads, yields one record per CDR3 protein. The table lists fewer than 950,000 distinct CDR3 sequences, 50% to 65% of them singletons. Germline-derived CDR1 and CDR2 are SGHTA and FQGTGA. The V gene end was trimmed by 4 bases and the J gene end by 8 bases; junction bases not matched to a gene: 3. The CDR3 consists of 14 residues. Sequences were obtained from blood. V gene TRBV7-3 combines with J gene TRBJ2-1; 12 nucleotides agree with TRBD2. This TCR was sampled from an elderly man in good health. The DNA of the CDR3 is TGTGCCAGCAGCTCGCTAGCGGGAGGGGATGAGCAGTTCTTC. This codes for CASSSLAGGDEQFF.